This TCR beta chain came from a study of shared clonotypes between healthy human individuals. Study as a whole: Three plates were used per donor for CD4 naive, three for CD4 memory, two for CD8 naive and one for CD8 memory. General observations from the study: Rarefaction gave evidence that sorted-subset sequencing remained incomplete despite large depth. Few donors restricted represented genetic and exposure-history diversity.

This table comes from immunoSEQ multiplex PCR, and its TCRdb copy is limited to in-frame clones, with some not included. The sample records 2 million to 2.5 million clones, over 90% being singletons. In its sample, this clone was seen once. The antigen is unknown. Trimming pared 3 bases from V and 5 bases from J, leaving 10 bases between. In germline, CDR1 is MGHDK, CDR2 SYGVNS. The CDR3 runs to 14 residues. The gene calls are TRBV25-1 and TRBJ2-2, with D perhaps TRBD1 or TRBD2 (5 bases each). The sequenced material came from naive CD4+ T cells from PBMCs. Subset indicated: CD45RA+ positively selected. The sequence was collected from a man younger than 35 in good health. Some clones in this sample may be carry-over from other donors' samples. The CDR3 region has the DNA TGTGCCAGCAGTGATGGGGGTTATACCGGGGAGCTGTTTTTT. Protein product: CASSDGGYTGELFF.